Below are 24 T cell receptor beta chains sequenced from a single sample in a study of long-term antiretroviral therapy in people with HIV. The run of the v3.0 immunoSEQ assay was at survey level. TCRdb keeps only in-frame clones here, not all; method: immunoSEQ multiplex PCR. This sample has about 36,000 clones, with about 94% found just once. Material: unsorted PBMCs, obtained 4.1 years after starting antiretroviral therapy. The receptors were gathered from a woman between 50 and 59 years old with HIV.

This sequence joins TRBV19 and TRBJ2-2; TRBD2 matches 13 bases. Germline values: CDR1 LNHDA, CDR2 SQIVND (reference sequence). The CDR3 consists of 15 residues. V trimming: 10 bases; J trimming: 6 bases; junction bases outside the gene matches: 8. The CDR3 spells CATRRLAGGPGELFF. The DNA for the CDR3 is TGTGCCACCCGACGACTAGCGGGGGGTCCCGGGGAGCTGTTTTTT. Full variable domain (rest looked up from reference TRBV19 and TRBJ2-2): DGGITQSPKYLFRKEGQNVTLSCEQNLNHDAMYWYRQDPGQGLRLIYYSQIVNDFQKGDIAEGYSVSREKKESFPLTVTSAQKNPTAFYLCATRRLAGGPGELFFGEGSRLTVL.

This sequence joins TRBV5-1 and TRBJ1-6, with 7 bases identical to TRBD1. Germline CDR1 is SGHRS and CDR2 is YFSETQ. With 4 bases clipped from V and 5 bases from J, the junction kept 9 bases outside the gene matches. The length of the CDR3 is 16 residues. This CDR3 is CASSQTGTANNSPLHF. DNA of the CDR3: TGCGCCAGCAGCCAAACCGGGACAGCAAATAATTCACCCCTCCACTTT.

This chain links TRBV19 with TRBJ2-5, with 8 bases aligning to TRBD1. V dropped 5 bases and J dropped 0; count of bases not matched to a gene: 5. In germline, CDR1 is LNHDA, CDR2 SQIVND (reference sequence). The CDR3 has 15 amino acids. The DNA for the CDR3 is TGTGCCAGTAGTCCCCGGACAGGGAACCAAGAGACCCAGTACTTC. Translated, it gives CASSPRTGNQETQYF.

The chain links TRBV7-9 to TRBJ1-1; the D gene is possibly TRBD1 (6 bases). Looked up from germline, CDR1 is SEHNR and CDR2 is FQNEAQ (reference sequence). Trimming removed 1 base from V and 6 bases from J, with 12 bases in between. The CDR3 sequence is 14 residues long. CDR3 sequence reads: CASSLVGGRAEAFF. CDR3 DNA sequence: TGTGCCAGCAGCTTAGTGGGGGGCCGGGCTGAAGCTTTCTTT.

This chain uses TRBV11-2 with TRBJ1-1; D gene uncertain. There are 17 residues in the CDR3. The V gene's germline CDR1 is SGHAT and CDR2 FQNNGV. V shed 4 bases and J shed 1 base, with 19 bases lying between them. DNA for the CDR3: TGTGCCAGCAGCTCGTTTCAATCGTATGGGGAGAACACTGAAGCTTTCTTT. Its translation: CASSSFQSYGENTEAFF.

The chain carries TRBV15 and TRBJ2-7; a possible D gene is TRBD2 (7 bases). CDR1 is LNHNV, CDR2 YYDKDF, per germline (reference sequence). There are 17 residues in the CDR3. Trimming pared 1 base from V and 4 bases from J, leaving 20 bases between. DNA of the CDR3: TGTGCCACCAGCAGAGTCCCCACAGGGACTACGTTATACGAGCAGTACTTC. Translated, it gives CATSRVPTGTTLYEQYF.

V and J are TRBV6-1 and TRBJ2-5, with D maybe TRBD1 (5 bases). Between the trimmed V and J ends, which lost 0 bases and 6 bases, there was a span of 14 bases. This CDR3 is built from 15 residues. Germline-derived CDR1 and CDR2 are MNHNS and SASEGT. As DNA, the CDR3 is TGTGCCAGCAGTGAAGCGCGTAAGGGGCGAAAGACCCAGTACTTC. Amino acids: CASSEARKGRKTQYF.

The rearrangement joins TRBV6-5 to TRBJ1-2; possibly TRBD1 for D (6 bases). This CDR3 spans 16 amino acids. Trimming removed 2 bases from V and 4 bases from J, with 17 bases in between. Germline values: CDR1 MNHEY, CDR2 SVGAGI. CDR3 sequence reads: CASSYIGSGAGYGYTF. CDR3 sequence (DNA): TGTGCCAGCAGTTACATCGGTTCGGGGGCCGGCTATGGCTACACCTTC.

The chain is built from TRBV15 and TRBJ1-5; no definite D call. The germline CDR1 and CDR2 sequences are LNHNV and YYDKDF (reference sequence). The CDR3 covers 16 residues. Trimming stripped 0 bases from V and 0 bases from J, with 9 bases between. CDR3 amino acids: CATSRDTQSSNQPQHF. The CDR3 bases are TGTGCCACCAGCAGAGATACACAGTCTAGCAATCAGCCCCAGCATTTT.

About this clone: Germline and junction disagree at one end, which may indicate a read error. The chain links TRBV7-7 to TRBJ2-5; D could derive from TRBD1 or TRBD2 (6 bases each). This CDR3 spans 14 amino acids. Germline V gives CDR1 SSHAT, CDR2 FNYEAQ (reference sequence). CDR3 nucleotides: TGTGCTAGCAGCCCGACTGGAGGGGGGGAGACCCAGTACTTC. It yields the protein CASSPTGGGETQYF. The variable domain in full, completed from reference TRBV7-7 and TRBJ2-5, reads GAGVSQSPRYKVTKRGQDVTLRCDPISSHATLYWYQQALGQGPEFLTYFNYEAQPDKSGLPSDRFSAERPEGSISTLTIQRTEQRDSAMYRCASSPTGGGETQYFGPGTRLLVL.

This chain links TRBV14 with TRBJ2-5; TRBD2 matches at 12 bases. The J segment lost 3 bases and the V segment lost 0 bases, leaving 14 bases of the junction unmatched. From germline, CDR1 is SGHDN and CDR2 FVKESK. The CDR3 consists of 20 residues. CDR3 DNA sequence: TGTGCCAGCAGCCAAGAAGTGTCTAGCGGGGGGGCCTGGTACAAAGAGACCCAGTACTTC. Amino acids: CASSQEVSSGGAWYKETQYF.

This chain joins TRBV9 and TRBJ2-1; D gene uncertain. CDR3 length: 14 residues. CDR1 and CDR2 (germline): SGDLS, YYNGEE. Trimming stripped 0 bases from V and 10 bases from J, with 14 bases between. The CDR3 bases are TGTGCCAGCAGCGTAGATTATGGTTCTCGGGAGCAGTTCTTC. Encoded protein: CASSVDYGSREQFF.

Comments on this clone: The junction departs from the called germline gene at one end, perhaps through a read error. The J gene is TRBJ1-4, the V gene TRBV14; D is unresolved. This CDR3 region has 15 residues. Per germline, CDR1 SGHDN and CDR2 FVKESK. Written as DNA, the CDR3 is TGTGCCAGCAGCAAAGACCCTGGGGCTAATGAAAAACTGTTTTTT. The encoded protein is CASSKDPGANEKLFF.

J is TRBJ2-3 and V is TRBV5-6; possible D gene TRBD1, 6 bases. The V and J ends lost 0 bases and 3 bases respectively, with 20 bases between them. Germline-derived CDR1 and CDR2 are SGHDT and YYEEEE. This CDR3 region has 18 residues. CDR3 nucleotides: TGTGCCAGCAGCTTGGGTGACAGGTGGGATTGGGGTACAGATACGCAGTATTTT. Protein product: CASSLGDRWDWGTDTQYF.

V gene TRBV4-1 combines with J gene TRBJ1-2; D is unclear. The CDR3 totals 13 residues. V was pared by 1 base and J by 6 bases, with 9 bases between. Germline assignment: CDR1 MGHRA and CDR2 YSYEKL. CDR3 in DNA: TGCGCCAGCAGCCAAGTGGTAAGCGATGGCTACACCTTC. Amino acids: CASSQVVSDGYTF.

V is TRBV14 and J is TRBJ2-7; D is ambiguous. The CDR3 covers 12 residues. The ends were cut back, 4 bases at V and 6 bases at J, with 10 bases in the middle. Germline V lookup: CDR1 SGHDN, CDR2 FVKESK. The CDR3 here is CASSLPRSEQYF. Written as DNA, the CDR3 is TGTGCCAGCAGCCTCCCTAGAAGCGAGCAGTACTTC.

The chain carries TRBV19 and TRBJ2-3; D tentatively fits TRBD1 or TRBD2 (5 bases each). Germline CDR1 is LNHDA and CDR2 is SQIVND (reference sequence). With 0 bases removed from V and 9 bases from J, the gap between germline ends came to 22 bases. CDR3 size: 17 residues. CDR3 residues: CASSIDLGDTQILTQYF. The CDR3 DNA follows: TGTGCCAGTAGTATAGATCTGGGGGATACACAGATTCTCACGCAGTATTTT.

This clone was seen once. CDR3 sequence: CASSRYRDSNQPQHF. For the CDR3, the DNA is TGTGCCAGCAGTCGCTACAGGGATAGCAATCAGCCCCAGCATTTT. This sequence joins TRBV6-5 and TRBJ1-5; a possible D gene is TRBD1 (6 bases). There are 15 residues in the CDR3. The V gene lost 5 bases and the J gene lost 0 bases, with 11 bases spanning the gap. In germline, CDR1 is MNHEY, CDR2 SVGAGI.

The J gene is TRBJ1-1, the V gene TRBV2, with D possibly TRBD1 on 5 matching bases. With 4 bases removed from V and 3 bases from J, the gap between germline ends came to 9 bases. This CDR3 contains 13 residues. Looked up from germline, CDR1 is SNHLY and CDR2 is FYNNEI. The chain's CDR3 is CASSGRGYTEAFF. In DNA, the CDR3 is TGTGCCAGCAGTGGAAGGGGCTACACTGAAGCTTTCTTT.

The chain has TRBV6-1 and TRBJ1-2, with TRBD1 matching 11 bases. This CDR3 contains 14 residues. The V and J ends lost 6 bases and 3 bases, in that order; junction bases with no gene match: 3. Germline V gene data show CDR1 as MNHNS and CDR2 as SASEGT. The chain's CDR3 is CASSWDRGDYGYTF. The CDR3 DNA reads TGTGCCAGCAGCTGGGACAGGGGGGACTATGGCTACACCTTC.

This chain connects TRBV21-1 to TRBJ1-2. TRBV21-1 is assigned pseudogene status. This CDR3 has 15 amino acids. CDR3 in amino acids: CASSTAIHSNYGYTF. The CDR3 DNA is TGTGCCAGCAGCACAGCGATACATAGTAACTATGGCTACACCTTC.

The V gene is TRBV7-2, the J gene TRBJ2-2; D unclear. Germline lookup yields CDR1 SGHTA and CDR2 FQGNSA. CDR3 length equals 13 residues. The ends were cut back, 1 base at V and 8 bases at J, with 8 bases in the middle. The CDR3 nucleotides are TGTGCCAGCAGCTTAGTCCCAGCGGGGGAGCTGTTTTTT. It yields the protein CASSLVPAGELFF.

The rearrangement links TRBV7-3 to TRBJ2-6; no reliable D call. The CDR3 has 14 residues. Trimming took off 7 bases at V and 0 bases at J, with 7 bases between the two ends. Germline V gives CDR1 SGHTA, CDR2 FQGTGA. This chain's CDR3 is CASTPGSGANVLTF. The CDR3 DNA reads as TGTGCCAGCACCCCAGGCTCTGGGGCCAACGTCCTGACTTTC.

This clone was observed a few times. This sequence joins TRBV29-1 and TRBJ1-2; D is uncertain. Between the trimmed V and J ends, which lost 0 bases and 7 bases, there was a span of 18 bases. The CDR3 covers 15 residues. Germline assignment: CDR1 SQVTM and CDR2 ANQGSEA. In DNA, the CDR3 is TGCAGCGTTGAAGATCAGTTGGGCCCCACGGGTGGCTACACCTTC. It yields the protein CSVEDQLGPTGGYTF.